The entry below describes one T cell receptor (beta chain). This clonotype came up a few times. No cognate antigen has been identified for it. Per-base quality was not reported, and no clone a single base away is much larger than it. The library was produced with RT-PCR. The instrument given in TCRdb is Illumina HiSeq 2500. Clones were called with MiXCR by TCRdb after fastp trimmed the public reads at Q25, and only in-frame beta chains were retained. Entries that share a CDR3 protein sequence are merged under the most common genes and DNA. This sample gives about 540,000 distinct CDR3 sequences in total; approximately 22% of them show up just once. 2.5% to 3.5% of the sample lies in the top ten. This specimen belongs to a study of response to subunit inactivated influenza vaccine (dated by TCRdb to the late 2010s). Study-level background: The study used deep quantitative T cell receptor repertoire profiling to track responses to a trivalent subunit inactivated influenza vaccine. Broad study findings and their caveats: According to the authors, only a limited number of new T cells may be recruited by each seasonal influenza vaccination.

Spanning cysteine to phenylalanine, the CDR3 consists of 14 amino acids. Left in the record is the CDR3 DNA by itself, 42 bases read in frame from the first base. CDR1 is given as DFQATT and CDR2 as SNEGSKA, both from the germline V gene (reference sequence). Trimming removed 5 bases from V and 2 bases from J, leaving 15 bases between the germline ends. These data were also reused for a study on T cells expressing NK-cell markers. As the second paper documents: The TCR beta cDNA libraries were made using 5'RACE template switching, a step that added both a universal primer site and unique molecular identifiers. In sorted CD3+CD56+NKG2C+, CD3+CD56+NKG2C- and CD3+CD56-NKG2C+ T-cell subsets from several donors, TCR beta-chain repertoires were profiled. Of the eight sequenced donors, seven were found to be HCMV-seropositive and one was found to be HCMV-seronegative. To restrict sorting to alphabetaTCR-expressing T cells, an anti-gammadeltaTCR antibody was added in several experiments. In over five donors, the dominant CD3+CD56+NKG2C+ clonotypes were among the top 10 CD8+ clonotypes and accounted for roughly 1.0-8% of CD8+ T cells. Those dominant clonotypes were again the most abundant among CD3+CD56-NKG2C+ cells in a handful of donors, at about 28.3-65%. Whether the expanded NKG2C-expressing T cell clones were specific for HCMV antigens was left unclear. All eight donors whose samples were sequenced were randomly selected healthy volunteers, three of them men and five women. HCMV-specific IgG was detected in serum with a commercial ELISA kit to determine HCMV serostatus. Ficoll density gradient centrifugation was used to isolate peripheral blood mononuclear cells from blood. Using Miltenyi isolation kits, CD4+ and CD8+ T cells were isolated from PBMC through magnetic immunoseparation. cDNA synthesis was primed from the TCR beta constant segment and was followed by two successive PCR amplification steps. Illumina HiSeq 2000/2500, MiSeq or NextSeq was used to sequence libraries as 2 x 150 bp reads. MIGEC handled demultiplexing of the reads and grouping by UMI, while MiTCR was used to assemble and quantify clonotypes. To exclude erroneous sequences, any TCR cDNA sequence not supported by at least two reads was discarded. The tcR package was used for downstream repertoire analysis, and clonotypes were matched between fractions using CDR3 nucleotide sequence together with V segment. VDJmatch was used to annotate antigen specificity against VDJdb, with one amino acid substitution in CDR3 permitted.

The specimen was CD4+ T cells sorted from PBMCs, collected about 11 days after vaccination. The receptor chain draws on TRBV20-1 and TRBJ1-1; the D gene is possibly TRBD1, with 6 bases matching. This TCR was sampled from a man aged 45-60 years who received an inactivated influenza vaccine. Donor details come from another sample of the same person, matched by shared clones. The CDR3 region: CSAGVGQANTEAFF. The nucleotide sequence reads as follows: TGCAGTGCTGGCGTGGGACAAGCCAACACTGAAGCTTTCTTT.